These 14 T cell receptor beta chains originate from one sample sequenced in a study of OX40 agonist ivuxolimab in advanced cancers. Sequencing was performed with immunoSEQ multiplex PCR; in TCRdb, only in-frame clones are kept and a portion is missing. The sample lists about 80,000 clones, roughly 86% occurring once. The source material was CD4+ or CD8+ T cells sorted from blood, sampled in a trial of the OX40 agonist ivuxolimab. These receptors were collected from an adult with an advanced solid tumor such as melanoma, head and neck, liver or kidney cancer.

DNA for the CDR3: TGTGCTAGTGGTAGATCTGGACTAGCGGGAGGAAATGAGCAGTTCTTC. Residues: CASGRSGLAGGNEQFF. The rearrangement uses TRBV12-5 and TRBJ2-1; 14 bases match TRBD2. V was pared by 5 bases and J by 7 bases, with 7 bases of the junction left unmatched. This CDR3 comprises 16 residues. Germline-derived CDR1 and CDR2 are LGHNT and FRNRAP.

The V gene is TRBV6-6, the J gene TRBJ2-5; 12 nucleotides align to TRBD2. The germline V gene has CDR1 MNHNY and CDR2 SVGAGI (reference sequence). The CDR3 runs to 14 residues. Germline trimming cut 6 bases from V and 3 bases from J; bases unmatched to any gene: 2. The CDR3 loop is CASRWTSGEETQYF. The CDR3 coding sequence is TGTGCCAGCAGATGGACTAGCGGGGAAGAGACCCAGTACTTC.

The chain's CDR3 is CATTGLWVKDTQYF. In nucleotides, the CDR3 is TGTGCCACCACCGGACTCTGGGTAAAAGATACGCAGTATTTT. V gene TRBV28 combines with J gene TRBJ2-3, with TRBD2 as a possible D gene (5 bases). V was cut by 10 bases and J by 5 bases, with 19 bases left in between. From germline, CDR1 is MDHEN and CDR2 SYDVKM. The CDR3 runs 14 residues.

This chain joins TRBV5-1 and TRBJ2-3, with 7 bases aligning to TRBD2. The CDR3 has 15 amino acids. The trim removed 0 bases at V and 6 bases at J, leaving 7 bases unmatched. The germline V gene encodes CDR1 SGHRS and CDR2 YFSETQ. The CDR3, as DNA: TGCGCCAGCAGCTTGGTTGGCGGGAGTTGGGATACGCAGTATTTT. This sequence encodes CASSLVGGSWDTQYF. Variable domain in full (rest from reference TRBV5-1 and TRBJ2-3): KAGVTQTPRYLIKTRGQQVTLSCSPISGHRSVSWYQQTPGQGLQFLFEYFSETQRNKGNFPGRFSGRQFSNSRSEMNVSTLELGDSALYLCASSLVGGSWDTQYFGPGTRLTVL.

In DNA form, the CDR3 reads TGTGCCAGCAGCCAGGGGGCGGGGTATGGCTACACCTTC. Protein sequence: CASSQGAGYGYTF. V is TRBV9 and J is TRBJ1-2; 8 nucleotides line up with TRBD1. Germline values: CDR1 SGDLS, CDR2 YYNGEE. V trimming: 4 bases; J trimming: 5 bases; junction bases outside the gene matches: 4. There are 13 residues in the CDR3.

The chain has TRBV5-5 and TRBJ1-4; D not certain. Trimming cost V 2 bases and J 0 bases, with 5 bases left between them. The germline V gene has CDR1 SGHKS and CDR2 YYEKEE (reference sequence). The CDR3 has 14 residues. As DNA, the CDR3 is TGTGCCAGCAGCTTAACCTCAACTAATGAAAAACTGTTTTTT. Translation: CASSLTSTNEKLFF.

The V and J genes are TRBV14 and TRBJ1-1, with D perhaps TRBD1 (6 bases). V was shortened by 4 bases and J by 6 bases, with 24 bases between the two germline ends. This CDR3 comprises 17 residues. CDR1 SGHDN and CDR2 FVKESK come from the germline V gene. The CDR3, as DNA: TGTGCCAGCAGCCTCCGATCAGGGGCGGGCAGGCGGGCTGAAGCTTTCTTT. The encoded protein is CASSLRSGAGRRAEAFF.

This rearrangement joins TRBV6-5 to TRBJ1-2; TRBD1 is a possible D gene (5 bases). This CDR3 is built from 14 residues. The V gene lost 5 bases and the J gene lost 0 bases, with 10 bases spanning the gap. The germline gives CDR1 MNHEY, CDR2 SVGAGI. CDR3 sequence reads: CASSRQRSNYGYTF. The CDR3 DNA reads TGTGCCAGCAGTAGACAGAGATCTAACTATGGCTACACCTTC.

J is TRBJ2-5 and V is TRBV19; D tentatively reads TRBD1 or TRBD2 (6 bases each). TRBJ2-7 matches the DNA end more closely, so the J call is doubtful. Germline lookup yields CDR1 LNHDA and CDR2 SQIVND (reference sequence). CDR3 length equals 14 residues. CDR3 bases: TGTGCCAGTAAACGACTCCCGGGGGCATACGAGCAGTACTTC. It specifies CASKRLPGAYEQYF.

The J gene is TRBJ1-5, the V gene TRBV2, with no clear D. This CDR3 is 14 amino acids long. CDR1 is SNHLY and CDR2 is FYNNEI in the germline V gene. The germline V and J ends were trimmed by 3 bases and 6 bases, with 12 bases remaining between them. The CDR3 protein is CASSDEDSGQPQHF. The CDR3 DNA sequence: TGTGCCAGCAGTGACGAGGACTCGGGTCAGCCCCAGCATTTT.

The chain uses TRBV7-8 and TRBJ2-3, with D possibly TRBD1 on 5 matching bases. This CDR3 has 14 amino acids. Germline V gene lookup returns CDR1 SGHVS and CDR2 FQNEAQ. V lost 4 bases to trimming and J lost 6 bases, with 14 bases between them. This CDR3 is CASSSRTIVDTQYF. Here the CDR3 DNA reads TGTGCCAGCAGCTCTCGGACAATTGTGGATACGCAGTATTTT.

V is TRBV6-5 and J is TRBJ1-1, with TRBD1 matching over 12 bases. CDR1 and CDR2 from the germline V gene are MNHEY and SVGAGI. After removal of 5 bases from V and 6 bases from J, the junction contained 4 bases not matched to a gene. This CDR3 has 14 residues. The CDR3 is CASSRGQGAAEAFF. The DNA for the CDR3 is TGTGCCAGCAGTCGGGGACAGGGGGCCGCTGAAGCTTTCTTT.

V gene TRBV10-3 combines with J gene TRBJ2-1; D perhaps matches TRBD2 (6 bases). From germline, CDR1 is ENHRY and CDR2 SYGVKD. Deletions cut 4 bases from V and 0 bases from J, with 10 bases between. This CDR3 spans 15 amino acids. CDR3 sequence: CAISGGVFSYNEQFF. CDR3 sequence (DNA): TGTGCCATCAGTGGCGGGGTGTTCTCCTACAATGAGCAGTTCTTC.

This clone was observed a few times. CDR3 in amino acids: CASSLGGSGVETQYF. CDR3 DNA: TGTGCCAGCAGCTTAGGGGGTAGCGGGGTAGAGACCCAGTACTTC. The J gene is TRBJ2-5, the V gene TRBV7-7; 8 bases fit TRBD2. This CDR3 has 15 amino acids. CDR1 and CDR2 from the germline V gene are SSHAT and FNYEAQ (reference sequence). Unmatched junction bases numbered 5, after V lost 1 base and J lost 4 bases.